Presented here are 20 T cell receptor beta chains from one specimen sequenced in a study of T cell repertoires in cytomegalovirus infection. These receptors are not linked to any known antigen. TCRdb re-analysed the reads in MiXCR, keeping a single row per CDR3 protein. This table has about 920,000 distinct CDR3 sequences, approximately 33% appearing once. This specimen consisted of cultured CD8+ T cells from PBMCs, obtained from culture after CMV antigen stimulation. The receptors were sampled from a human donor in good health (CMV status not recorded). Some clones in this sample may be carry-over from other donors' samples.

J is TRBJ2-1 and V is TRBV27, with D uncertain. The CDR3 is 14 residues long. Germline CDR1 MNHEY, CDR2 SMNVEV (reference sequence). The ends were cut back, 0 bases at V and 9 bases at J, with 12 bases in the middle. Here the CDR3 reads CASSLSGPFSEQFF. The CDR3 coding sequence is TGTGCCAGCAGTTTATCAGGGCCCTTCAGTGAGCAGTTCTTC.

This CDR3 is CASSESEGYEQYV. CDR3 in DNA: TGCGCCAGCAGTGAGTCGGAGGGCTACGAGCAGTACGTC. The V call is TRBV10-2, the J call TRBJ2-7, with D maybe TRBD2 (6 bases). CDR1 WSHSY and CDR2 SAAADI come from the germline V gene. V gave up 0 bases and J gave up 3 bases, with 6 bases separating them. This CDR3 has 13 amino acids.

The chain recombines TRBV5-1 with TRBJ2-7, with TRBD1 as a possible D gene (6 bases). The V and J ends lost 6 bases and 2 bases respectively, with 27 bases between them. Germline CDR1 SGHRS, CDR2 YFSETQ. CDR3 size: 18 residues. The CDR3: CASIGLSPGDNPTYEQYF. CDR3 bases: TGCGCCAGCATCGGATTAAGCCCAGGGGATAACCCGACCTACGAGCAGTACTTC.

The chain couples TRBV5-4 to TRBJ2-3; no definite D call. The CDR3 has 17 amino acids. The germline gives CDR1 SGHNT, CDR2 YYREEE (reference sequence). Trimming stripped 2 bases from V and 5 bases from J, with 21 bases between. CDR3 protein: CASSFTPTHKTQDTQYF. The DNA for the CDR3 is TGTGCCAGCAGCTTTACGCCCACTCACAAGACACAAGATACGCAGTATTTT.

The chain links TRBV6-1 to TRBJ1-5; no reliable D call. The CDR3 extends over 13 amino acids. Germline CDR1 reads MNHNS; CDR2 reads SASEGT. Trimming left V 8 bases short and J 5 bases short, with 13 bases between. CDR3 nucleotide sequence: TGTGCCAGCGGAGATTCCGGAGATCAGCCCCAGCATTTT. Encoded protein: CASGDSGDQPQHF.

This clonotype has just one count. One junction end does not reproduce the germline sequence, and a read error may be involved. The chain is built from TRBV5-4 and TRBJ2-2; maybe TRBD1 (5 bases). Germline lookup yields CDR1 SGHNT and CDR2 YYREEE (reference sequence). The CDR3 is 15 amino acids. The CDR3 loop is CANSFWTQNTGELFF. CDR3 nucleotides: TGTGCCAACAGCTTTTGGACACAGAACACCGGGGAGCTGTTTTTT.

This rearrangement joins TRBV6-5 to TRBJ1-2, with D hard to call. This CDR3 contains 10 residues. Germline V lookup: CDR1 MNHEY, CDR2 SVGAGI. V lost 6 bases and J 6 bases, leaving 5 bases between the germline ends. This CDR3 reads CASRTHGYTF. CDR3 nucleotide sequence: TGTGCCAGCAGGACACATGGCTACACCTTC.

This clonotype was detected a few times. The rearrangement joins TRBV6-1 to TRBJ1-6; D not certain. The CDR3 is 13 residues long. Trimming took off 5 bases at V and 8 bases at J, with 10 bases between the two ends. Germline values: CDR1 MNHNS, CDR2 SASEGT. In nucleotides, the CDR3 is TGTGCCAGCAGTTCGCGGGAGGATTCACCCCTCCACTTT. Its protein product is CASSSREDSPLHF.

Worth noting for this clonotype: A much larger clone differs from this one at a single base, so this may be a read error. The chain has TRBV7-2 and TRBJ2-3, with 7 bases that match TRBD2. V lost 4 bases and J lost 0; bases outside the gene matches: 10. This CDR3 contains 17 residues. Germline V gene sequence: CDR1 SGHTA, CDR2 FQGNSA. The CDR3 is CASSWWVGGTSTDTQYF. The CDR3 nucleotides are TGTGCCAGCAGCTGGTGGGTCGGGGGGACTAGCACAGATACGCAGTATTTT.

This chain links TRBV9 with TRBJ1-6, with D perhaps TRBD1 (5 bases). Trimming removed 5 bases from V and 7 bases from J, with 13 bases in between. The CDR3 has 14 residues. CDR1 SGDLS and CDR2 YYNGEE come from the germline V gene. CDR3 residues: CASSEPGTNSPLHF. The DNA for the CDR3 is TGTGCCAGCAGTGAACCGGGGACGAATTCACCCCTCCACTTT.

This chain links TRBV6-2 or TRBV6-3 with TRBJ2-3, with D hard to call. The CDR3 totals 18 residues. V was shortened by 2 bases and J by 0 bases, with 18 bases between the two germline ends. Per germline, CDR1 MNHEY and CDR2 SVGEGT. As DNA, the CDR3 is TGTGCCAGCAGTTACCACGTCGGCAGGCGATATAGCACAGATACGCAGTATTTT. This encodes CASSYHVGRRYSTDTQYF.

DNA of the CDR3: TGTGCCTTCGGGGGTACAGGGAGCGGCTACACCTTC. Protein product: CAFGGTGSGYTF. The genes are TRBV6-1 and TRBJ1-2, with TRBD1 as a possible D gene (6 bases). Germline lookup yields CDR1 MNHNS and CDR2 SASEGT. The CDR3 is made up of 12 amino acids. V gave up 11 bases and J gave up 8 bases, with 18 bases separating them.

This clonotype has just a few counts. V gene TRBV7-6 combines with J gene TRBJ2-1; 12 bases are a match to TRBD2. V dropped 1 base and J dropped 5; count of bases not matched to a gene: 3. The CDR3 totals 16 residues. The germline CDR1 and CDR2 sequences are SGHVS and FNYEAQ. The CDR3 nucleotides read TGTGCCAGCAGCTTAGGGGCTAGCGGGGGGGACAATGAGCAGTTCTTC. It specifies CASSLGASGGDNEQFF.

The CDR3 here is CASSQDPGARHGYTF. In nucleotides, the CDR3 is TGCGCCAGCAGCCAAGATCCAGGGGCGCGCCATGGCTACACCTTC. This chain links TRBV4-3 with TRBJ1-2, with a possible D match to TRBD1 (6 bases). The CDR3 covers 15 residues. V lost 0 bases and J lost 6, with 14 bases in between. CDR1 is LGHNA and CDR2 is YSLEER in the germline V gene.

In the case of this clonotype: A read error may produce the germline difference seen at one junction end. The rearrangement links TRBV28 to TRBJ1-2; D not resolved. The CDR3 runs 15 residues. From germline, CDR1 is MDHEN and CDR2 SYDVKM. CDR3 amino acids: CVSPEGEGPTIGYTF. CDR3 in DNA: TGTGTCAGCCCTGAGGGAGAAGGGCCCACTATTGGCTACACCTTC.

The chain combines TRBV28 with TRBJ1-4; the match to TRBD1 covers 7 bases. The V gene's germline CDR1 is MDHEN and CDR2 SYDVKM. The CDR3 extends over 16 amino acids. V was pared by 8 bases and J by 4 bases, with 13 bases of the junction left unmatched. CDR3 sequence reads: CASEIGTGAGNEKLFF. The DNA of the CDR3 is TGTGCCAGCGAGATTGGCACAGGGGCGGGTAATGAAAAACTGTTTTTT.

This clonotype was recorded a few times. The V and J genes are TRBV6-2 or TRBV6-3 and TRBJ2-5; D is perhaps TRBD1 (5 bases). Per the germline V gene, CDR1 is MNHEY and CDR2 is SVGEGT. The germline V and J ends were trimmed by 6 bases and 0 bases, with 11 bases remaining between them. The CDR3 extends over 14 amino acids. As DNA, the CDR3 is TGTGCCAGCAGACCGACAGAGTACCAAGAGACCCAGTACTTC. Protein: CASRPTEYQETQYF.

This clonotype was seen a few times. The chain has TRBV19 and TRBJ1-2; 12 nucleotides agree with TRBD1. After removal of 8 bases from V and 4 bases from J, the junction contained 8 bases not matched to a gene. Per germline, CDR1 LNHDA and CDR2 SQIVND (reference sequence). The CDR3 length is 15 residues. CDR3 amino acids: CASGLGQGAIYGYTF. The CDR3, as DNA: TGTGCCAGTGGATTGGGACAGGGGGCAATCTATGGCTACACCTTC.

This clonotype was recorded many times. The J gene is TRBJ1-6, the V gene TRBV7-8, with TRBD1 identical over 7 bases. Germline assignment: CDR1 SGHVS and CDR2 FQNEAQ. This CDR3 comprises 14 residues. The trim removed 5 bases at V and 6 bases at J, leaving 4 bases unmatched. The CDR3 nucleotides read TGTGCCAGCAGCCCGGGACAGACTAATTCACCCCTCCACTTT. It specifies CASSPGQTNSPLHF.

This clonotype has ten or more counts. This rearrangement joins TRBV4-1 to TRBJ1-1; no clear D gene. This CDR3 has 14 residues. The ends were cut back, 3 bases at V and 1 base at J, with 9 bases in the middle. Germline lookup yields CDR1 MGHRA and CDR2 YSYEKL. Here the CDR3 reads CASSQPLGNTEAFF. DNA for the CDR3: TGCGCCAGCAGCCAGCCCCTGGGGAACACTGAAGCTTTCTTT.